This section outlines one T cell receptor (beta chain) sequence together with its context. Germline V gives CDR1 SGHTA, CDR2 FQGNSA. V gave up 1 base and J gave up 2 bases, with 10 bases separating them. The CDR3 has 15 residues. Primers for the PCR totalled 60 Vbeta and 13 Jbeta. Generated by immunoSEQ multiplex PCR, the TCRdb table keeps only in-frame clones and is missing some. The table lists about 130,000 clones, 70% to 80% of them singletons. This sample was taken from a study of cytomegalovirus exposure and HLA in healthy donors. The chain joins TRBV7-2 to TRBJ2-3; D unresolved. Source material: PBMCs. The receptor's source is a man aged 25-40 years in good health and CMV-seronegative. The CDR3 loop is CASSLVSYHTDTQYF. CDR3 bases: TGTGCCAGCAGCTTAGTCTCCTATCACACAGATACGCAGTATTTT. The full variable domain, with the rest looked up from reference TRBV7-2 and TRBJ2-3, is GAGVSQSPSNKVTEKGKDVELRCDPISGHTALYWYRQSLGQGLEFLIYFQGNSAPDKSGLPSDRFSAERTGGSVSTLTIQRTQQEDSAVYLCASSLVSYHTDTQYFGPGTRLTVL.